Ten or more counts support the clone carrying this TCR beta chain. The target antigen is unknown. Unmatched junction bases numbered 3, after V lost 4 bases and J lost 3 bases. The CDR3 runs to 13 residues. Per the germline V gene, CDR1 is SQVTM and CDR2 is ANQGSEA. cDNA synthesis used the whole RNA isolate, giving expressed TCRB sequences. The protocol was immunoSEQ multiplex PCR, while the TCRdb copy is restricted to in-frame clones and leaves out a portion. The table records roughly 150,000 clones, about 9.8% of them present only once. The sample belongs to a study of beta chain features in type 1 diabetes. Overall study findings and caveats: Whether TCRB rearrangement is influenced by HLA type was left unresolved in this analysis. Shortening of TCRB CDR3s, moderate but significant, appeared in all four CD4+ subsets of Type 1 diabetes patients.

Sequencing input: central memory CD4+ T cells from blood. This receptor was obtained from a woman between 18 and 30 years old in good health. The chain uses TRBV29-1 and TRBJ2-7, with 10 positions matching TRBD1. CDR3 in amino acids: CSVGGTGVYEQYF. The CDR3 DNA reads as TGCAGCGTTGGGGGGACAGGGGTCTACGAGCAGTACTTC.